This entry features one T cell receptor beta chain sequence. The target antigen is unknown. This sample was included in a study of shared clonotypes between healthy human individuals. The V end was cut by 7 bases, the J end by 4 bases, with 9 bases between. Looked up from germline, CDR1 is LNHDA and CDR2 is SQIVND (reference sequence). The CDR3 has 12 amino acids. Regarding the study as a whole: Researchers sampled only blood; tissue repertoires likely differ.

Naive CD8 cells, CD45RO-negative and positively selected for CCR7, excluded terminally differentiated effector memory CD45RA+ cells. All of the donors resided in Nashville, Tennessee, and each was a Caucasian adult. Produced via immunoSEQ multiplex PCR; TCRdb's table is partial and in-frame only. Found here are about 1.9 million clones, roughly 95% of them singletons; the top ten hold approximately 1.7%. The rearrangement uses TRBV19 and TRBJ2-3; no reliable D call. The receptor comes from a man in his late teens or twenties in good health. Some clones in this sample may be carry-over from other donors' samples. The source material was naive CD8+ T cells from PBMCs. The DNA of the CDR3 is TGTGCCAGTACCTCAACCCCAGATACGCAGTATTTT. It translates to CASTSTPDTQYF.